What follows describes a single TCR beta chain. V lost 2 bases, J lost 9 bases, and 20 bases lay in between. The V gene's germline CDR1 is SNHLY and CDR2 FYNNEI. This CDR3 has 16 residues. TCR beta sequencing covered blood CD8+ and CD4+ T cells. The patients serving as multiple sclerosis controls were treatment-naive. They had stable or active relapsing-remitting disease and fulfilled revised McDonald criteria. It was negative isolation that provided the CD8+ and CD4+ T cells, whereas TEMRA cells were enriched by FACS. An amount of RNA that ranged from roughly 0.5 to 1 ug was reverse transcribed with random hexamers. The amplification used immunoSEQ multiplex PCR on TCR beta CDR3; it spanned 54 Vbeta and 13 Jbeta. Using its own MiXCR run on the immunoSEQ multiplex PCR reads, TCRdb lists one record per CDR3 protein. The sample contains some 130,000 distinct CDR3 sequences, around nine tenths of which appear only once.

The source of the sample is a study of CD8 T cells in Susac syndrome. Specimen: CD8+ T cells from PBMCs. This clonotype was sampled from a human donor with multiple sclerosis. The V and J genes are TRBV2 and TRBJ1-5; D unresolved. CDR3: CASSEQAAWGDRPQHF. The CDR3 coding sequence is TGTGCCAGCAGTGAACAGGCCGCGTGGGGTGATCGGCCCCAGCATTTT.